Presented here are 14 T cell receptor beta chains from one specimen sequenced in a study of T cell clonality in common variable immunodeficiency. TCRdb keeps only in-frame clones here, not all; method: immunoSEQ multiplex PCR. The repertoire shows 51,000 or so clones, none seen only once; the top ten take approximately 1.9%. Sequencing was done on a sample of peripheral blood mononuclear cells. These receptors were taken from a person between 18 and 75 years old in good health.

This clone occurred many times. Sequencing ends 3 residues short of the CDR3 end; the germline J gene provides the rest. The chain employs TRBV7-3 and TRBJ1-1; TRBD1 might be the D (6 bases). CDR3 length equals 13 residues. Germline V CDR1 and CDR2: SGHTA, FQGTGA. V was pared by 2 bases and J by 3 bases, with 7 bases between. CDR3: CASSLAGDTEAFF. The sequenced part of the CDR3 DNA is TGTGCCAGCAGCTTAGCAGGGGACACTGAA.

This clone was picked up many times. Read sequence stops 3 residues before the CDR3 end, and the germline J gene provides the missing end. The chain employs TRBV7-3 and TRBJ2-7; 7 positions match TRBD1. The V and J ends lost 5 bases and 2 bases, in that order; junction bases with no gene match: 6. This CDR3 has 14 residues. In germline, CDR1 is SGHTA, CDR2 FQGTGA. The sequenced CDR3 bases are TGTGCCAGCAGCCTCGGACAGGCACCCTACGAG. It is translated as CASSLGQAPYE. The CDR3 in full is CASSLGQAPYEQYF.

This clone showed up many times. Coverage ceases 3 residues before the CDR3 finishes, and the germline J gene fills in the end. The V and J genes are TRBV7-8 and TRBJ2-2, with D maybe TRBD2 (5 bases). CDR3 length: 16 amino acids. Per the germline V gene, CDR1 is SGHVS and CDR2 is FQNEAQ. The ends were cut back, 5 bases at V and 0 bases at J, with 13 bases in the middle. The CDR3 protein is CASSRGSYANTGELFF. CDR3 DNA (partial): TGTGCCAGCAGCAGAGGGTCTTACGCGAACACCGGGGAG.

The CDR3 reads CASSARNTEAFF. Incomplete CDR3 DNA: TGTGCCAGCAGTGCCCGGAACACTGAA. The rearrangement uses TRBV2 and TRBJ1-1; D is uncertain. The read is 3 residues too short to cover the CDR3 end, so that end is filled in from the germline J gene. Germline values: CDR1 SNHLY, CDR2 FYNNEI. There are 12 residues in the CDR3. The V and J ends lost 4 bases and 1 base respectively, with 4 bases between them.

In regard to this clone: The read ends 3 residues before the CDR3 terminus; that terminus is restored from the germline J gene. The chain is built from TRBV2 and TRBJ2-3; possible D gene TRBD2, 5 bases. V lost 2 bases to trimming and J lost 6 bases, with 12 bases between them. The CDR3 covers 14 residues. Germline V CDR1 and CDR2: SNHLY, FYNNEI. The CDR3 bases that were read are TGTGCCAGCAGTGAATCCCCACTAGGGGATACG. The encoded protein is CASSESPLGDT. The entire CDR3 protein reads CASSESPLGDTQYF. Complete variable domain (other parts from reference TRBV2 and TRBJ2-3): EPEVTQTPSHQVTQMGQEVILRCVPISNHLYFYWYRQILGQKVEFLVSFYNNEISEKSEIFDDQFSVERPDGSNFTLKIRSTKLEDSAMYFCASSESPLGDTQYFGPGTRLTVL.

There are many counts of this clone. The CDR3 end falls 3 residues outside the read, so it is completed with the germline J gene. V and J are TRBV7-8 and TRBJ2-7; TRBD1 matches at 7 bases. Trimming cost V 4 bases and J 2 bases; bases outside gene matches: 5. CDR3 length: 14 amino acids. Germline loops: CDR1 SGHVS, CDR2 FQNEAQ. CDR3 DNA, as far as it was read: TGTGCCAGCAGCTGGATGACAGGGACCTACGAG. Its protein is CASSWMTGTYE. The full-length CDR3 reads as CASSWMTGTYEQYF.

At least ten counts were recorded for this clone. The read terminates 3 residues before the CDR3 end, so the remaining end is supplied by the germline J gene. The chain uses TRBV7-9 and TRBJ2-4; D is perhaps TRBD1 (6 bases). In germline, CDR1 is SEHNR, CDR2 FQNEAQ (reference sequence). The CDR3 totals 13 residues. V dropped 1 base and J dropped 7 bases, with 8 bases sitting between them. The CDR3: CASSLGTVNIQYF. The covered CDR3 bases are TGTGCCAGCAGCTTAGGGACAGTGAACATT.

This clone came up a few times. The CDR3 end lies 3 residues beyond the end of the read and is filled in from the germline J gene. This sequence joins TRBV5-1 and TRBJ2-1, with a weak D call TRBD1 (6 bases). CDR1 and CDR2 (germline): SGHRS, YFSETQ. V lost 4 bases and J 3 bases, leaving 17 bases between the germline ends. This CDR3 has 16 amino acids. The CDR3 reads CASSPRADRDYNEQFF. The sequenced CDR3 bases are TGCGCCAGCAGCCCCAGAGCGGACAGAGACTACAATGAG.

This clone appeared many times. From the germline J gene comes the end of the CDR3, since the read stops 3 residues before it. V usage is TRBV7-9 and J usage is TRBJ1-5; tentative D call: TRBD1 (5 bases). The length of the CDR3 is 15 residues. CDR1 is SEHNR, CDR2 FQNEAQ, per germline (reference sequence). V was shortened by 1 base and J by 3 bases, with 10 bases between the two germline ends. CDR3 region: CASSLEAGPNQPQHF. The sequenced part of the CDR3 DNA is TGTGCCAGCAGCTTAGAAGCGGGGCCCAATCAGCCC.

This clone was seen at least ten times. The read is 3 residues too short to cover the CDR3 end, so that end is filled in from the germline J gene. The chain combines TRBV20-1 with TRBJ2-5; D remains ambiguous. V was clipped by 0 bases and J by 5 bases, with 16 bases between them. CDR1 and CDR2 from the germline V gene are DFQATT and SNEGSKA (reference sequence). The CDR3 contains 15 residues. The CDR3: CSARDLGRPVETQYF. The CDR3 DNA, read in part, is TGCAGTGCTAGAGATTTGGGCAGGCCGGTGGAGACC.

This clone was seen more than once but under ten times. The chain's CDR3 is CASSLGTGINEQFF. The CDR3 DNA, read in part, is TGTGCCAGCAGCTTAGGGACAGGGATAAATGAG. The chain carries TRBV5-7 and TRBJ2-1; TRBD1 matches 9 bases. The read stops 3 residues short of the end of the CDR3; the missing end is completed from the germline J gene. TRBV5-7 is sorted into the ORF group, with uncertain function. V was clipped by 2 bases and J by 7 bases; unmatched bases: 4. CDR3 length equals 14 residues.

The sample holds many counts of this clone. The DNA ends 3 residues before the CDR3 does, and the rest of the CDR3 is filled in from the germline J gene. The J gene is TRBJ2-3, the V gene TRBV5-1; D ambiguous. V lost 4 bases and J 0 bases, leaving 12 bases between the germline ends. This CDR3 region has 15 residues. CDR1 and CDR2 (germline): SGHRS, YFSETQ. CDR3 DNA (partial): TGCGCCAGCAGCGGGCTGCCCCGCAGCACAGATACG. The encoded protein is CASSGLPRSTDT. In full, the CDR3 is CASSGLPRSTDTQYF.

In this sample, this clone turned up many times. Sequencing ends 3 residues short of the CDR3 end; the germline J gene provides the rest. The rearrangement links TRBV5-6 to TRBJ2-7; a possible D gene is TRBD1 (5 bases). The V gene's germline CDR1 is SGHDT and CDR2 YYEEEE. Trimming pared 1 base from V and 0 bases from J, leaving 8 bases between. This CDR3 spans 14 amino acids. The sequenced part of the CDR3 DNA is TGTGCCAGCAGCTTGCTCCAGGGCTCCTACGAG. This gives the protein CASSLLQGSYE. The complete CDR3 sequence is CASSLLQGSYEQYF.

This clone has at least ten counts. The CDR3 is cut off 3 residues early in the read; its end comes from the germline J gene. The chain is built from TRBV7-2 and TRBJ2-7; weak D call: TRBD1 (6 bases). Per germline, CDR1 SGHTA and CDR2 FQGNSA. The CDR3 contains 13 residues. V was trimmed by 2 bases and J by 4 bases, leaving 9 bases between them. CDR3 DNA (partial): TGTGCCAGCAGCTTACAGGGGCAGTACGAG. Protein product: CASSLQGQYE. The whole CDR3 reads CASSLQGQYEQYF. Looking up the rest from reference TRBV7-2 and TRBJ2-7 gives the full variable domain: GAGVSQSPSNKVTEKGKDVELRCDPISGHTALYWYRQSLGQGLEFLIYFQGNSAPDKSGLPSDRFSAERTGGSVSTLTIQRTQQEDSAVYLCASSLQGQYEQYFGPGTRLTVT.